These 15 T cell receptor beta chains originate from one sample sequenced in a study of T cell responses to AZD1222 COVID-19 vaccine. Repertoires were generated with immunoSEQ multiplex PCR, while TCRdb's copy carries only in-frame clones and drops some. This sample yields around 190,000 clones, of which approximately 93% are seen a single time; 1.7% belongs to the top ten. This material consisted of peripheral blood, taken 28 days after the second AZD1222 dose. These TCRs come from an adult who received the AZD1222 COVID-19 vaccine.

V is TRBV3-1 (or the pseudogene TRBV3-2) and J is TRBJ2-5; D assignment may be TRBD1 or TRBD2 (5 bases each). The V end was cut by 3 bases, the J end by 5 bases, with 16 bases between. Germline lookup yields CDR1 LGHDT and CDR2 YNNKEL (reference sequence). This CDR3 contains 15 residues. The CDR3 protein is CASSQGGAAGETQYF. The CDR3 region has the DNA TGTGCCAGCAGCCAGGGTGGGGCGGCGGGCGAGACCCAGTACTTC.

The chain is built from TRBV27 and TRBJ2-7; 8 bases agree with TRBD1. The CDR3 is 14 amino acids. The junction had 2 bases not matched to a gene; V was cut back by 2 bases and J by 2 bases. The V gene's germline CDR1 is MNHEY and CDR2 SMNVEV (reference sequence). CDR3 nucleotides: TGTGCCAGCAGTTTAGACAGGGGACCCTACGAGCAGTACTTC. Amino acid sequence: CASSLDRGPYEQYF.

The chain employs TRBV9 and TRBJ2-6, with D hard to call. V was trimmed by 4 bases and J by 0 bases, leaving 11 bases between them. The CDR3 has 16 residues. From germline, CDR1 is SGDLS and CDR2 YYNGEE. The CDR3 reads CASSLLSTSGANVLTF. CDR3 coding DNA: TGTGCCAGCAGCCTCCTCTCTACCTCTGGGGCCAACGTCCTGACTTTC.

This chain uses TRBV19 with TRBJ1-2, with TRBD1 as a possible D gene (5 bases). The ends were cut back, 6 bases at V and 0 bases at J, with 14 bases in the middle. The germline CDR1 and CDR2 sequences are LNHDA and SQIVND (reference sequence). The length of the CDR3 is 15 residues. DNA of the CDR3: TGTGCCAGTAGAACAAACGGGGGGACTAACTATGGCTACACCTTC. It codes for CASRTNGGTNYGYTF.

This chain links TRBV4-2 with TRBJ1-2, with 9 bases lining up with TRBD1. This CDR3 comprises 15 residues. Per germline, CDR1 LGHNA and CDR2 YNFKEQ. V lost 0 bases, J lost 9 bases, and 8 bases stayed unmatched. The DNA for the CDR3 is TGTGCCAGCAGCCAAGAGAGAGTCGGACAGGGGAGCTACACCTTC. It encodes CASSQERVGQGSYTF.

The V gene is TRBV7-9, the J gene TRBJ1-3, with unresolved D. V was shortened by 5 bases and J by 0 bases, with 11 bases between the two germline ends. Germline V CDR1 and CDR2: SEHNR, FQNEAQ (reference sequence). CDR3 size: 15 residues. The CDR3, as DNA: TGTGCCAGCAGCAATGTCTTGAGCTCTGGAAACACCATATATTTT. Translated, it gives CASSNVLSSGNTIYF.

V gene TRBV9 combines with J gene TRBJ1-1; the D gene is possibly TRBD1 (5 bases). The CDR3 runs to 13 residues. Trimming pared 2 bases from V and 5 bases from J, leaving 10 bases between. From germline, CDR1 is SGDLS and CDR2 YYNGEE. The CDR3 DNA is TGTGCCAGCAGCGTTAGGGGTGGAACTGAAGCTTTCTTT. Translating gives CASSVRGGTEAFF.

CDR3 in amino acids: CASSYRLAGVYEQYF. DNA for the CDR3: TGTGCCAGCAGTTACCGACTAGCGGGAGTATACGAGCAGTACTTC. This chain links TRBV6-5 with TRBJ2-7; 12 bases map to TRBD2. The CDR3 is 15 amino acids. J gave up 4 bases and V 2 bases, and 3 bases lay outside the gene matches. CDR1 is MNHEY and CDR2 is SVGAGI in the germline V gene.

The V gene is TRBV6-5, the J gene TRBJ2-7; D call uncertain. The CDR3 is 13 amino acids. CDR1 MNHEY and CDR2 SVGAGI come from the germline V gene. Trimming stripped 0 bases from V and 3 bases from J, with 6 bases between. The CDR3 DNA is TGTGCCAGCAGTTACTCTACTGGCTACGAGCAGTACTTC. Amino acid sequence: CASSYSTGYEQYF.

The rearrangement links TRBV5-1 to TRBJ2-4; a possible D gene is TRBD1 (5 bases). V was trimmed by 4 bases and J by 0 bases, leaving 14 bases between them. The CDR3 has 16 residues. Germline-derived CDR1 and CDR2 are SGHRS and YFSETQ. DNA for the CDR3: TGCGCCAGCAGCCCAGGACAAGAACTAGCCAAAAACATTCAGTACTTC. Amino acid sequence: CASSPGQELAKNIQYF.

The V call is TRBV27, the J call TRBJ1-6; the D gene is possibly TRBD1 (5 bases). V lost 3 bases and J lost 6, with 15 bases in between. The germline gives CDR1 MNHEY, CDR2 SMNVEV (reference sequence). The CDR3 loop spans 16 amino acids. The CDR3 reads CASSFNRRGVNSPLHF. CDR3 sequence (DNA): TGTGCCAGCAGTTTCAACAGGAGAGGGGTTAATTCACCCCTCCACTTT.

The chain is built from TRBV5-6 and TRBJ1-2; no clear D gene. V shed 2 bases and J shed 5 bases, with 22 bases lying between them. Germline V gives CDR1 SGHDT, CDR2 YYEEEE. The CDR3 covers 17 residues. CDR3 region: CASSLALSHRVEYGYTF. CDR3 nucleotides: TGTGCCAGCAGCTTAGCCTTGTCACATCGGGTGGAATATGGCTACACCTTC.

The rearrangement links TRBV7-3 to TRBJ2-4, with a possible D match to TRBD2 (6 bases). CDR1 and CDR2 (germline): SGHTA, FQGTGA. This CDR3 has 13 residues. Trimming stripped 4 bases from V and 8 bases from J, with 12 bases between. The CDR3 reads CASSSPPGDIQYF. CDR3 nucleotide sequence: TGTGCCAGCAGCTCTCCTCCGGGAGACATTCAGTACTTC.

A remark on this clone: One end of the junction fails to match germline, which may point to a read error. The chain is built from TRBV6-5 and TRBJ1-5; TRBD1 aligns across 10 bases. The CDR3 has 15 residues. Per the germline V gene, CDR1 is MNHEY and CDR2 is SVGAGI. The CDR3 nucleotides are TGTGCCAGCAGTTACGCCGGGACAGGGGATCATCCCCAGCATTTT. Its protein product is CASSYAGTGDHPQHF.

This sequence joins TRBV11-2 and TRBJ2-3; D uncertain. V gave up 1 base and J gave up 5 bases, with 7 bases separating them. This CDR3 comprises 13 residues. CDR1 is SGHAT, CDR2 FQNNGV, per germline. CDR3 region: CASSLGLGDTQYF. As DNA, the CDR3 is TGTGCCAGCAGCTTAGGCCTTGGAGATACGCAGTATTTT.